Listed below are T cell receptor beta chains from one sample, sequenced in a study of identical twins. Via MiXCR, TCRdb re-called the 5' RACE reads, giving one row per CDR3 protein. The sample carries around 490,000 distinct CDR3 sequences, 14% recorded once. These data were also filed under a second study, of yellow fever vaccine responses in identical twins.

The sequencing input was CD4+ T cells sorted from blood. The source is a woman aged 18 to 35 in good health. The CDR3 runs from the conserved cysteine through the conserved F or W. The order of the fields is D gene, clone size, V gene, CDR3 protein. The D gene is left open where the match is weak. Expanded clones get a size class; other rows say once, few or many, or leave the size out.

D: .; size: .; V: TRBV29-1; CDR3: CSGGARANTGELFF
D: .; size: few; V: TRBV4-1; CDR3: CASSQVAGTLSSYEQYF
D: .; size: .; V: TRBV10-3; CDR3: CAISESRDRAYF
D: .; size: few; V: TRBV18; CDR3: CASSPRGREPDTQYF
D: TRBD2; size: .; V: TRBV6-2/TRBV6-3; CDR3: CASSYSRGSGNKNIQYF
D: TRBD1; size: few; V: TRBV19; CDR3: CASSRGQGNEQFF
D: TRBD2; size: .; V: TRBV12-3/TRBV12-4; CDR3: CASGGGFGTGELFF
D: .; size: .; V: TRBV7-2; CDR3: CASSSRLPNPGELFF
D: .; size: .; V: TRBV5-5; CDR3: CASSLLPGLTYEQYF
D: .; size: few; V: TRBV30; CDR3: CAWSVRIGTRLEEKLFF
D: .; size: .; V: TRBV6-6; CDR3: CASRDRSYEQYF
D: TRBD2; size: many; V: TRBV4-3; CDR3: CASSQGGRYTGELFF
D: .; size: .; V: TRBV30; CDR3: CAWSVLGVQETQYF
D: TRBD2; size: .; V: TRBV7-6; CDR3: CASKEAGEETQYF
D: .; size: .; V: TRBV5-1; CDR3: CASSLVAGAGGELFF
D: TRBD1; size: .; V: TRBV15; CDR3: CATSRDRDRASTDTQYF
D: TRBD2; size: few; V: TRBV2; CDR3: CASRPWTSGGARQFF
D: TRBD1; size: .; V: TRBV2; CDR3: CASKTTGIYEQYF
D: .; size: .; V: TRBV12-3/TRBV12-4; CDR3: CASSLKGSNTEAFF
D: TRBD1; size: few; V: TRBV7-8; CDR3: CASSHLRTGAETQYF
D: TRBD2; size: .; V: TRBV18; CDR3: CASSPTSGMVQGTQYF
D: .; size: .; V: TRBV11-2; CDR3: CASSLVQARGEQYF
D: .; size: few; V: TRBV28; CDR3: CASSLRQGSGLNEQYF
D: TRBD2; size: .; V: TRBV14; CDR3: CASSQDILGLAALETQYF
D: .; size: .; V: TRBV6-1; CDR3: CASQADGNTEAFF
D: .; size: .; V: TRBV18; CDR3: CASSPGRNTYEQYF
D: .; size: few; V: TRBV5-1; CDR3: CASRSDRMVGEETQYF
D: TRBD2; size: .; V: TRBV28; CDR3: CASSLAGTSGSKAKNIQYF
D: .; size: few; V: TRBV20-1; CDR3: CSASEGGDGYTF
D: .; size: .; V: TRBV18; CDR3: CASSAVGGTAYNEQFF
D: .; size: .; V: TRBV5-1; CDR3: CASSYGGRTGVYEQYF
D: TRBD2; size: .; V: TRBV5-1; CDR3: CASSSMSGGSTDTQYF
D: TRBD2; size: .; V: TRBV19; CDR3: CASSTTSGTADTQYF
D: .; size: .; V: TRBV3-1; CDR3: CARTRETQYF
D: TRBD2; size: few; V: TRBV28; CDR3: CASKQPGLGRSGKAQYF
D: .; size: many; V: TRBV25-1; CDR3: CASRWLADTQYF
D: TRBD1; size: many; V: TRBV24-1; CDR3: CATSDYGQENTGELFF
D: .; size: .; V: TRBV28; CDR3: CASSTPDRKNIQYF
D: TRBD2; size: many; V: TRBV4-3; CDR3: CASSQGLAISTDTQYF
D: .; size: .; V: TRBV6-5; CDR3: CASSYSSADYRAQYF
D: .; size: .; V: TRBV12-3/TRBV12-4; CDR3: CASREGRYNSPLHF
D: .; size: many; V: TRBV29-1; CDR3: CSVCGSGPGAANYGYTF